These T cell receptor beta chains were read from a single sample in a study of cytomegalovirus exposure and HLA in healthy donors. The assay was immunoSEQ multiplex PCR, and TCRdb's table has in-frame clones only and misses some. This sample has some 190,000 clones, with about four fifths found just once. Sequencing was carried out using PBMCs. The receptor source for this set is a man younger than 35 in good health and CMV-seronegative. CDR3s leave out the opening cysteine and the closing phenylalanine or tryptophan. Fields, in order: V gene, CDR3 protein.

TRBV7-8 ASSLRLPGQGLSYEQY
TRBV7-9 ASRPTFSRGVYNEQF
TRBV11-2 ASSSLQGSGNTIY
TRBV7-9 ASREGGGTEAF
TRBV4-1 ASSHRRGLQGQPQH
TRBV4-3 ASSQSYIPLAGGPYNEQF
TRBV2 ASRWGGLPV
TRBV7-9 ASSLGVQGDEQY
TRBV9 ASSVGALAGGLGEQF
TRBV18 ASSPGLAGGTDTQY
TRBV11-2 ASSGQPYNSPLH
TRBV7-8 ASSWTSGTGELF
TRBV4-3 ASSLGLLHGRSDTQY
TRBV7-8 ASSTTGNNQPQH
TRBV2 ASSPGQGYTEAF
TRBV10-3 AISDSRQSSGNTIY
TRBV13 ASSQEGLVYEQY
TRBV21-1 ASSKEPGEGNQPQH
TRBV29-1 SAGDRARIYT
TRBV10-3 AISESWEREQF
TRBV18 ASSPSYNSNYGYT
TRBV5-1 ASSPTSSSSYNEQF
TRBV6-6 ASSPQRQDQGDTQY
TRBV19 ASSSRPGQGLFNEQF
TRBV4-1 ASSQGGETQY
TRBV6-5 ASSYMYTTGNTIY
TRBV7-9 ASSLGTVSGNTIY
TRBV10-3 AINEVAGTDTQY
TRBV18 ASSQMRGSGTDTQY
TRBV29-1 SVAYVSDNSNQPQH
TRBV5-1 ASSLERGEIYEQY
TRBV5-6 ASSWSSGLSYNEQF
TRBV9 ASSTTTRTGGGSPLH
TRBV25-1 ASSESDSIYGYT
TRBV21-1 ASSKAGPTGTPYGYT
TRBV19 ASRTGVNTGELF
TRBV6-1 ASTKSGGEGYEQY
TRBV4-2 ASSQFSTGGAQRETQY
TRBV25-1 ASEGPEVSTQY
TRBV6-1 ASNPAPGGYNEQF
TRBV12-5 ASGPGLNYEQY
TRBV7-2 ASSSGQGSSYEQY
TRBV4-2 ASSQEDRGQF
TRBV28 ASSFRLLAGVIPYEQY
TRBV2 ASRTGGSGELF
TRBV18 ASSEREKADTQY
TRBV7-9 ASSKITGLVYNEQF